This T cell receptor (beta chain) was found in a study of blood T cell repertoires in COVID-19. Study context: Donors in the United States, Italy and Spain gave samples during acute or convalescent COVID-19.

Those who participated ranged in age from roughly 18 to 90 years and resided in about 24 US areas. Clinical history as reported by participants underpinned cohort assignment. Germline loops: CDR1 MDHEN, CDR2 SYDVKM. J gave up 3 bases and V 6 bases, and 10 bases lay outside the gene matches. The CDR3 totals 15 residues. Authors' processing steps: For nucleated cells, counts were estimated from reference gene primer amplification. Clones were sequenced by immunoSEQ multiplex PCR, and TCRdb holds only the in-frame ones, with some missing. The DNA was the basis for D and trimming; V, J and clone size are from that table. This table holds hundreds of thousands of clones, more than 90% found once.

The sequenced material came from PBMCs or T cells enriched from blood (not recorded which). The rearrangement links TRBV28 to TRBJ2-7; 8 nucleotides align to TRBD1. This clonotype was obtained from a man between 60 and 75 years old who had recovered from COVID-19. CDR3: CASSEPGTGDYEQYF. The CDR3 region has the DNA TGTGCCAGCAGCGAGCCCGGGACAGGTGACTACGAGCAGTACTTC.